This T cell receptor beta chain appears in the sequencing data of a study of blood T cell repertoires in COVID-19. Study summary: T cells, B-cell-depleted T cells, or PBMCs provided the cDNA or gDNA that served as material.

Per the authors' pipeline: For nucleated cells, counts were estimated from reference gene primer amplification. The protocol was immunoSEQ multiplex PCR, while the TCRdb copy is restricted to in-frame clones and leaves out a portion. Clone size and V and J calls were adopted from that table, with D and trimming inferred from the DNA. The sample lists 150,000 to 200,000 clones; around 81% were seen once. This sequence was found in a woman of 80 years or more with COVID-19, enrolled during active disease. Material for sequencing was peripheral blood.

For the CDR3, the DNA is TGTGCCAGCTCACCAGGGCAGCCCAACACTGAAGCTTTCTTT. Amino acids: CASSPGQPNTEAFF. The V call is TRBV18, the J call TRBJ1-1; D remains ambiguous. CDR3 length: 14 residues. CDR1 KGHSH and CDR2 LQKENI come from the germline V gene. V lost 2 bases and J lost 2, with 9 bases in between.